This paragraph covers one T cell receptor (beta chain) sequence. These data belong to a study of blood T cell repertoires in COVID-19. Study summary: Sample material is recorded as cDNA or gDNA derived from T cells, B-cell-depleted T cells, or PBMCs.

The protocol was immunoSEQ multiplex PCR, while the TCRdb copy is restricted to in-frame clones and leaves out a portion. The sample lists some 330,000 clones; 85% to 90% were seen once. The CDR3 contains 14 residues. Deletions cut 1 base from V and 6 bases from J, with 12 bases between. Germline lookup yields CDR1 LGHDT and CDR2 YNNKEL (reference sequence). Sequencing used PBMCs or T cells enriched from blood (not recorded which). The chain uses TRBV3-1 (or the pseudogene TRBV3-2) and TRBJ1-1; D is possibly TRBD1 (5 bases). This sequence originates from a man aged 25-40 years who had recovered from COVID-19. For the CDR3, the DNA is TGTGCCAGCAGCCAAGTCGGAGGGGCCTCTGAAGCTTTCTTT. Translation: CASSQVGGASEAFF.